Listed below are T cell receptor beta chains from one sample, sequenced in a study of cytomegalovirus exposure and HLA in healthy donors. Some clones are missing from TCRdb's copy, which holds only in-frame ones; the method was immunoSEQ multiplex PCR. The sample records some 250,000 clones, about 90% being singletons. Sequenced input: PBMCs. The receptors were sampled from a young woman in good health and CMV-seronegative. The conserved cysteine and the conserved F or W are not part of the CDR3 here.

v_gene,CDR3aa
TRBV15,ATSRALAGASMKTQY
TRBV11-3,ASSSRTEQGETQY
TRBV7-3,ASSLLRTDTQY
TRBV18,ASSPGLDFSYEQY
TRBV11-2,ASSDSTGGSSYEQY
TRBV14,ASRQGSSYGYT
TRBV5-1,ASSLGGSSSYEQY
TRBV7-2,ASSLVIGLNTGELF
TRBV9,ASSVPPGENQPQH
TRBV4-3,ASSQAFVRMNTEAF
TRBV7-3,ASSHSGTGDTQY
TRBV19,ASIDRRNTEAF
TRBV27,ATGDRGLYEQY
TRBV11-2,ASRHGAGDFRGYT
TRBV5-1,ASSLTLAGVGSYEQY
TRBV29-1,SVEGTGYNEQF